The TCR beta chain under discussion was sequenced for a study of blood T cells in healthy people across ages. Findings and limits, study-wide: More naive CD4+ cells and higher diversity marked long-lived donors relative to aged donors.

Primers used in a second PCR of about 6 to 12 cycles were a sample-barcoded 5' primer and a J-beta primer mix. Each CDR3 protein gets one entry after TCRdb re-called the 5' RACE reads with MiXCR. The data show 1.5 million to 2 million distinct CDR3 sequences, with approximately 39% seen just once and about 21% held by the top ten. A note on this clonotype: Its antigen is currently unknown.

This CDR3 comprises 13 residues. V lost 4 bases and J 5 bases, leaving 13 bases between the germline ends. Germline CDR1 and CDR2: SGHRS and YFSETQ. The rearrangement uses TRBV5-1 and TRBJ2-7; no clear D. The clonotype comes from a human donor in good health. Specimen: blood. The CDR3 protein is CASSPSLADEQYF. CDR3 coding DNA: TGCGCCAGCAGCCCCTCCCTTGCAGACGAGCAGTACTTC.